Below are 28 T cell receptor beta chains sequenced from a single sample in a study of blood T cell repertoires in COVID-19. This table comes from immunoSEQ multiplex PCR, and its TCRdb copy is limited to in-frame clones, with some not included. The data contain fewer than 200,000 clones, around four fifths of them seen just once; the ten biggest clones take up around 7%. Sequencing was done on a sample of peripheral blood. The receptors shown here come from a man in his 70s with active or convalescent COVID-19.

The genes are TRBV9 and TRBJ1-1; D gene ambiguous. Trimming took 8 bases from V and 1 from J, leaving 15 bases between them. CDR1 and CDR2 (germline): SGDLS, YYNGEE. The CDR3 covers 14 residues. CDR3 nucleotide sequence: TGTGCCAGTAAGGAATGGGAGTCGAACACTGAAGCTTTCTTT. Translation gives CASKEWESNTEAFF.

The CDR3 bases are TGTGCCAGCAGCTCCAGGGTGGGAGCTTTCTTT. Amino acids: CASSSRVGAFF. J is TRBJ1-1 and V is TRBV5-6; the D gene is possibly TRBD1 (5 bases). Per germline, CDR1 SGHDT and CDR2 YYEEEE. V lost 3 bases and J lost 10, with 10 bases in between. CDR3 length: 11 amino acids.

The chain joins TRBV7-9 to TRBJ1-1; D not resolved. Germline V gene lookup returns CDR1 SEHNR and CDR2 FQNEAQ (reference sequence). V lost 4 bases and J lost 2, with 14 bases in between. The CDR3 consists of 15 residues. The CDR3 DNA sequence: TGTGCCAGCAGCTGGAACAGTTACCTTAACACTGAAGCTTTCTTT. It translates to CASSWNSYLNTEAFF.

This clone was detected a few times. The chain carries TRBV3-1 (or the pseudogene TRBV3-2) and TRBJ1-1; D is undetermined. The CDR3 loop spans 17 amino acids. Germline CDR1 LGHDT, CDR2 YNNKEL (reference sequence). V gave up 0 bases and J gave up 3 bases, with 17 bases separating them. This chain's CDR3 is CASSQESGSRRDTEAFF. CDR3 DNA: TGTGCCAGCAGCCAAGAGTCGGGGAGTCGACGGGACACTGAAGCTTTCTTT.

The CDR3 reads CASSFRDTEAFF. DNA of the CDR3: TGCGCCAGCAGCTTCCGGGACACTGAAGCTTTCTTT. This chain uses TRBV5-1 with TRBJ1-1; D remains ambiguous. This CDR3 is 12 amino acids long. Trimming stripped 2 bases from V and 3 bases from J, with 5 bases between. Germline V lookup: CDR1 SGHRS, CDR2 YFSETQ.

The J gene is TRBJ2-3, the V gene TRBV19; TRBD1 matches 7 bases. CDR1 is LNHDA, CDR2 SQIVND, per germline (reference sequence). The CDR3 is 17 amino acids. The V and J ends lost 5 bases and 2 bases, in that order; junction bases with no gene match: 13. CDR3 sequence: CASSAAPGTASTDTQYF. CDR3 DNA sequence: TGTGCCAGTAGTGCCGCTCCCGGGACAGCCTCCACAGATACGCAGTATTTT.

In DNA form, the CDR3 reads TGTGCCAGCAGCTTAGTCGGGGGGCCCTCCTACAATGAGCAGTTCTTC. It translates to CASSLVGGPSYNEQFF. This chain joins TRBV7-2 and TRBJ2-1, with D tentatively TRBD2 (7 bases). In germline, CDR1 is SGHTA, CDR2 FQGNSA. This CDR3 has 16 amino acids. Trimming removed 1 base at V and 0 bases at J, with 10 bases between.

This chain links TRBV24-1 with TRBJ2-5; 8 bases are a match to TRBD1. Germline V gives CDR1 KGHDR, CDR2 SFDVKD. CDR3 length equals 10 residues. The CDR3 DNA is TGTCCTACAGGGGGGGAGACCCAGTACTTC. Translation gives CPTGGETQYF.

The chain uses TRBV12-3 or TRBV12-4 and TRBJ2-1; weak D call: TRBD1 (5 bases). Trimming removed 6 bases from V and 5 bases from J, with 8 bases in between. The CDR3 is 12 residues long. CDR3 bases: TGTGCCAGCAGGGGGCTGAACAATGAGCAGTTCTTC. It yields the protein CASRGLNNEQFF.

This rearrangement joins TRBV7-2 to TRBJ1-1; D is unclear. Deletions cut 3 bases from V and 6 bases from J, with 11 bases between. The CDR3 loop spans 13 amino acids. The germline CDR1 and CDR2 sequences are SGHTA and FQGNSA. CDR3 residues: CASSLKRYAEAFF. DNA for the CDR3: TGTGCCAGCAGCTTGAAGAGGTATGCTGAAGCTTTCTTT.

The V call is TRBV7-2, the J call TRBJ2-1; possibly TRBD2 for D (6 bases). Trimming left V 2 bases short and J 7 bases short, with 21 bases between. Germline-derived CDR1 and CDR2 are SGHTA and FQGNSA. The CDR3 runs 17 residues. The CDR3 reads CASSLLYAGTVRNEQFF. CDR3 nucleotides: TGTGCCAGCAGCTTACTCTACGCGGGAACGGTTAGGAATGAGCAGTTCTTC.

The V and J genes are TRBV19 and TRBJ2-1, with D unresolved. The CDR3 has 16 amino acids. Germline assignment: CDR1 LNHDA and CDR2 SQIVND (reference sequence). Trimming shortened V by 3 bases and J by 2 bases, and 14 bases separated the two germline ends. CDR3 coding DNA: TGTGCCAGTAGTATCGGTGGCAGCCGGGCCTACAATGAGCAGTTCTTC. Its translation: CASSIGGSRAYNEQFF.

This chain links TRBV5-1 with TRBJ1-2, with 10 bases aligning to TRBD1. V dropped 4 bases and J dropped 5; count of bases not matched to a gene: 2. Per germline, CDR1 SGHRS and CDR2 YFSETQ. The CDR3 has 13 residues. The DNA of the CDR3 is TGCGCCAGCAGCCGGGACAGGGGATATGGCTACACCTTC. Translated, it gives CASSRDRGYGYTF.

The chain links TRBV2 to TRBJ2-5; 9 bases agree with TRBD2. This CDR3 region has 15 residues. From germline, CDR1 is SNHLY and CDR2 FYNNEI. After removal of 5 bases from V and 5 bases from J, the junction contained 9 bases not matched to a gene. The CDR3 DNA reads as TGTGCCAGCAGTAAAAATTTAGCGGGAGAGGAGACCCAGTACTTC. Its protein product is CASSKNLAGEETQYF.

This clone was detected once. In DNA form, the CDR3 reads TGTGCCAGCAGTTTAGGGGGCACCCAAGAGACCCAGTACTTC. Protein: CASSLGGTQETQYF. This chain links TRBV28 with TRBJ2-5; maybe TRBD1 (6 bases). The CDR3 is 14 residues long. Germline-derived CDR1 and CDR2 are MDHEN and SYDVKM. Trimming stripped 2 bases from V and 1 base from J, with 8 bases between.

In regard to this clone: One junction end disagrees with the germline gene, perhaps due to a read error. The chain employs TRBV6-2 or TRBV6-3 and TRBJ1-2; D gene unclear. Germline-derived CDR1 and CDR2 are MNHEY and SVGEGT. The CDR3 extends over 12 amino acids. As DNA, the CDR3 is TGTGCTAGCAGCCCCTCGAGTTTTGGCTACACCTTC. It specifies CASSPSSFGYTF.

The chain combines TRBV6-2 or TRBV6-3 with TRBJ1-1; D gene uncertain. V was pared by 5 bases and J by 0 bases, with 10 bases between. Germline CDR1 is MNHEY and CDR2 is SVGEGT. The CDR3 length is 14 residues. CDR3 in amino acids: CASSPGFMNTEAFF. DNA for the CDR3: TGTGCCAGCAGTCCGGGGTTTATGAACACTGAAGCTTTCTTT.

V usage is TRBV27 and J usage is TRBJ2-7, with a tentative D call TRBD1 (6 bases). V lost 5 bases and J 6 bases, leaving 11 bases between the germline ends. CDR3 size: 12 residues. In germline, CDR1 is MNHEY, CDR2 SMNVEV (reference sequence). The CDR3 here is CASSPPQGEQYF. The CDR3 DNA follows: TGTGCCAGCAGTCCGCCACAGGGCGAGCAGTACTTC.

The chain recombines TRBV4-1 with TRBJ1-1, with a weak D call TRBD1 (6 bases). Trimming pared 1 base from V and 2 bases from J, leaving 8 bases between. CDR3 size: 14 residues. CDR1 is MGHRA, CDR2 YSYEKL, per germline. CDR3 in amino acids: CASSQGTANTEAFF. CDR3 sequence (DNA): TGCGCCAGCAGCCAAGGGACAGCAAACACTGAAGCTTTCTTT.

This chain connects TRBV5-4 to TRBJ2-3; no clear D. This CDR3 is 14 amino acids long. Germline V gene data show CDR1 as SGHNT and CDR2 as YYREEE (reference sequence). Trimming cost V 4 bases and J 3 bases, with 12 bases left between them. CDR3 sequence (DNA): TGTGCCAGCAGCGAGAATGATTGGACAGATACGCAGTATTTT. Its translation is CASSENDWTDTQYF.

The rearrangement links TRBV5-5 to TRBJ2-3; 11 bases line up with TRBD2. CDR1 is SGHKS and CDR2 is YYEKEE in the germline V gene (reference sequence). With V trimmed by 4 bases and J by 2 bases, 6 bases remained unmatched. This CDR3 is built from 16 residues. The DNA for the CDR3 is TGTGCCAGCAGCGGCGCTAGCGGGGGGCTCACAGATACGCAGTATTTT. Translating it yields CASSGASGGLTDTQYF.

The rearrangement links TRBV5-1 to TRBJ1-6, with 8 positions matching TRBD1. The germline CDR1 and CDR2 sequences are SGHRS and YFSETQ. Trimming cost V 2 bases and J 6 bases; bases outside gene matches: 4. CDR3 length: 15 residues. The CDR3 here is CASSFTGQGNSPLHF. CDR3 nucleotide sequence: TGCGCCAGCAGCTTCACAGGACAGGGTAATTCACCCCTCCACTTT.

The V and J genes are TRBV5-4 and TRBJ2-5, with TRBD2 matching 8 bases. Germline values: CDR1 SGHNT, CDR2 YYREEE (reference sequence). The CDR3 length is 13 residues. J was trimmed by 5 bases and V by 4 bases; bases with no gene match: 4. This CDR3 is CASSREGGETQYF. DNA for the CDR3: TGTGCCAGCAGCCGGGAGGGGGGGGAGACCCAGTACTTC.

The chain links TRBV5-5 to TRBJ1-2, with D unresolved. The CDR3 is 13 amino acids. V was cut by 4 bases and J by 2 bases, with 9 bases left in between. Germline assignment: CDR1 SGHKS and CDR2 YYEKEE (reference sequence). CDR3 sequence: CASSPDWNYGYTF. Written as DNA, the CDR3 is TGTGCCAGCAGCCCGGACTGGAACTATGGCTACACCTTC. Full variable domain (missing parts from reference TRBV5-5 and TRBJ1-2): DAGVTQSPTHLIKTRGQQVTLRCSPISGHKSVSWYQQVLGQGPQFIFQYYEKEERGRGNFPDRFSARQFPNYSSELNVNALLLGDSALYLCASSPDWNYGYTFGSGTRLTVV.

The CDR3 sequence: CASRSGQAPTPLHF. The CDR3 region has the DNA TGTGCCAGCAGGAGTGGGCAGGCTCCAACACCCCTCCACTTT. V is TRBV2 and J is TRBJ1-6; D is uncertain. Germline loops: CDR1 SNHLY, CDR2 FYNNEI. The V gene lost 6 bases and the J gene lost 11 bases, with 17 bases spanning the gap. The CDR3 consists of 14 residues.

In this sample, this clone turned up a few times. The CDR3 sequence: CASSLQGAHGYTF. As DNA, the CDR3 is TGTGCCAGCAGTTTACAGGGGGCGCATGGCTACACCTTC. The chain carries TRBV27 and TRBJ1-2; TRBD1 matches at 8 bases. CDR1 MNHEY and CDR2 SMNVEV come from the germline V gene (reference sequence). The CDR3 sequence is 13 residues long. V lost 2 bases to trimming and J lost 6 bases; unmatched junction nucleotides: 2.

This clone was seen once. The CDR3, as DNA: TGTGCCAGCAGGTCAGACAGCTCTGGAAACACCATATATTTT. It yields the protein CASRSDSSGNTIYF. The gene calls are TRBV6-6 and TRBJ1-3; possibly TRBD1 for D (5 bases). In germline, CDR1 is MNHNY, CDR2 SVGAGI (reference sequence). The CDR3 length is 14 residues. Trimming shortened V by 6 bases and J by 0 bases, and 9 bases separated the two germline ends.

The chain recombines TRBV6-5 with TRBJ2-7; 8 bases match TRBD1. After removal of 6 bases from V and 10 bases from J, the junction contained 14 bases not matched to a gene. CDR1 is MNHEY, CDR2 SVGAGI, per germline. This CDR3 region has 14 residues. The DNA of the CDR3 is TGTGCCAGCAGCGAGACAGGGGCTCAGCCGAATCAGTACTTC. Encoded protein: CASSETGAQPNQYF.